Below, 18 T cell receptor beta chains from the same sample are listed, as sequenced in a study of T cells after posttransplantation cyclophosphamide. The table came from immunoSEQ multiplex PCR; TCRdb's copy has only in-frame clones and leaves some out. Of more than 3,500 clones listed, about 72% were seen once; the top ten hold under 25%. Specimen: memory CD8+ T cells sorted from blood. The source is a man in his fifties.

This clone was observed a few times. The CDR3 here is CASSPLLAESGGELFF. The CDR3 coding sequence is TGTGCCAGCAGCCCCCTCCTAGCGGAGTCCGGCGGGGAGCTGTTTTTT. This sequence joins TRBV7-3 and TRBJ2-2, with 7 bases matching TRBD2. Losses at the gene ends were 5 bases for V and 7 bases for J; bases not matched to a gene: 13. This CDR3 has 16 amino acids. Germline assignment: CDR1 SGHTA and CDR2 FQGTGA.

V and J are TRBV4-1 and TRBJ2-7; TRBD2 matches at 8 bases. Losses at the gene ends were 2 bases for V and 6 bases for J; bases not matched to a gene: 9. CDR1 and CDR2 from the germline V gene are MGHRA and YSYEKL. The CDR3 covers 15 residues. CDR3 bases: TGCGCCAGCAGCCAAAGGCGGGAGGACCTCCTCGAGCAGTACTTC. Translating it yields CASSQRREDLLEQYF.

The chain uses TRBV6-1 and TRBJ1-1; D is uncertain. This CDR3 is built from 12 residues. CDR1 is MNHNS and CDR2 is SASEGT in the germline V gene. V was pared by 7 bases and J by 2 bases, with 8 bases between. CDR3 sequence (DNA): TGTGCCAGCATGGCCACAAACACTGAAGCTTTCTTT. It yields the protein CASMATNTEAFF.

This clone was observed a few times. V usage is TRBV7-8 and J usage is TRBJ1-5; D gene unclear. Deletions cut 1 base from V and 5 bases from J, with 9 bases between. There are 14 residues in the CDR3. The V gene's germline CDR1 is SGHVS and CDR2 FQNEAQ. DNA for the CDR3: TGTGCCAGCAGCTTAGTGGGAGAACATCAGCCCCAGCATTTT. Translated, it gives CASSLVGEHQPQHF.

The rearrangement links TRBV18 to TRBJ2-1; 15 positions agree with TRBD2. Germline V gene data show CDR1 as KGHSH and CDR2 as LQKENI. J lost 3 bases, V lost 0 bases, and 3 bases had no gene match. The CDR3 is 18 amino acids. The CDR3: CASSPPGLAGGIYNEQFF. CDR3 DNA sequence: TGTGCCAGCTCACCACCGGGACTAGCGGGAGGCATCTACAATGAGCAGTTCTTC.

This clone was counted a few times. This sequence joins TRBV10-1 and TRBJ2-1, with 14 bases matching TRBD2. Germline V CDR1 and CDR2: WNHNN, SYGVQD (reference sequence). J lost 12 bases, V lost 5 bases, and 9 bases had no gene match. This CDR3 is built from 15 residues. The CDR3 bases are TGCGCCAGCAGTCGACGAGGGACTAGCGGGAGTAGGCAGTTCTTC. Residues: CASSRRGTSGSRQFF.

This clone is labeled medium-sized. The chain links TRBV30 to TRBJ1-1; 7 bases fit TRBD1. CDR1 is GTSNPN and CDR2 is SVGIG in the germline V gene (reference sequence). V shed 5 bases, J shed 6 bases, and the junction held 12 bases outside the gene matches. There are 14 residues in the CDR3. In nucleotides, the CDR3 is TGTGCCTGGTACAAGACCTCAGGGGGTCCTGAAGCTTTCTTT. Protein: CAWYKTSGGPEAFF.

This clone was detected only a few times. The rearrangement links TRBV4-1 to TRBJ1-5; D is perhaps TRBD1 (5 bases). Germline-derived CDR1 and CDR2 are MGHRA and YSYEKL. The germline V and J ends were trimmed by 4 bases and 5 bases, with 12 bases remaining between them. CDR3 size: 14 residues. CDR3 protein: CASSPADTYQPQHF. The CDR3 DNA sequence: TGCGCCAGCAGCCCGGCGGACACCTATCAGCCCCAGCATTTT.

The chain recombines TRBV9 with TRBJ2-1, with D maybe TRBD2 (5 bases). Between the trimmed V and J ends, which lost 2 bases and 6 bases, there was a span of 12 bases. The CDR3 consists of 14 residues. Per germline, CDR1 SGDLS and CDR2 YYNGEE. This CDR3 reads CASSVTWGANEQFF. CDR3 DNA: TGTGCCAGCAGCGTGACTTGGGGAGCCAATGAGCAGTTCTTC.

This chain links TRBV6-1 with TRBJ1-1; a possible D gene is TRBD1 (5 bases). Germline V CDR1 and CDR2: MNHNS, SASEGT. V was clipped by 4 bases and J by 4 bases, with 10 bases between them. The CDR3 is made up of 13 amino acids. The CDR3 loop reads CASSAGGSTEAFF. CDR3 coding DNA: TGTGCCAGCAGTGCCGGGGGTAGCACTGAAGCTTTCTTT.

The chain joins TRBV25-1 to TRBJ2-1; D may be TRBD2 (6 bases). CDR3 length: 14 amino acids. V lost 0 bases and J 5 bases, leaving 8 bases between the germline ends. Germline V gene data show CDR1 as MGHDK and CDR2 as SYGVNS. CDR3 nucleotide sequence: TGTGCCAGCAGTGAATATATAGCGGACAATGAGCAGTTCTTC. Residues: CASSEYIADNEQFF.

The V call is TRBV4-3, the J call TRBJ2-7; 7 bases are shared with TRBD2. The CDR3 is 16 amino acids. V lost 4 bases to trimming and J lost 0 bases; unmatched junction nucleotides: 9. Germline CDR1 LGHNA, CDR2 YSLEER. The CDR3 nucleotides read TGCGCCAGCAGCCCCGAATGGGCTAGCGGCTCCTACGAGCAGTACTTC. It encodes CASSPEWASGSYEQYF.

This clone showed up just a few times. The V call is TRBV10-3, the J call TRBJ2-1, with unresolved D. Looked up from germline, CDR1 is ENHRY and CDR2 is SYGVKD. V dropped 11 bases and J dropped 4 bases, with 6 bases sitting between them. The CDR3 extends over 10 amino acids. CDR3 loop: CAAGYNEQFF. DNA for the CDR3: TGTGCCGCCGGGTACAATGAGCAGTTCTTC.

V usage is TRBV5-8 and J usage is TRBJ2-5; 8 positions agree with TRBD2. The CDR3 runs to 15 residues. CDR1 SGHTS and CDR2 YDEGEE come from the germline V gene. V lost 1 base, J lost 2 bases, and 4 bases stayed unmatched. The CDR3 DNA follows: TGTGCCAGCAGCTTGATGCGGGGGGAGCAAGAGACCCAGTACTTC. It encodes CASSLMRGEQETQYF.

This chain joins TRBV27 and TRBJ2-5, with no clear D. The DNA end is a closer match to TRBJ2-7, so the J assignment may be wrong. The V gene's germline CDR1 is MNHEY and CDR2 SMNVEV (reference sequence). The CDR3 loop spans 15 amino acids. DNA for the CDR3: TGTGCCAGCAGTTTAGTTCCAGGATTAACCTACGAGCAGTACTTC. It specifies CASSLVPGLTYEQYF.

This clone appeared a few times. The chain recombines TRBV9 with TRBJ2-7; D is undetermined. Trimming took off 0 bases at V and 0 bases at J, with 13 bases between the two ends. Germline V lookup: CDR1 SGDLS, CDR2 YYNGEE. This CDR3 region has 16 residues. The CDR3 nucleotides read TGTGCCAGCAGCGTAGGGGCAGCCTCGAGCTCCTACGAGCAGTACTTC. Residues: CASSVGAASSSYEQYF.

The J gene is TRBJ1-1, the V gene TRBV7-9; 9 nucleotides line up with TRBD1. The CDR3 loop spans 17 amino acids. CDR1 and CDR2 (germline): SEHNR, FQNEAQ (reference sequence). Trimming removed 10 bases from V and 8 bases from J; junction bases left unmatched: 23. The CDR3 bases are TGTGCCATTGCAACCCCCCGGGACAGGGTCCCTTTCACAGAAGCTTTCTTT. Translated: CAIATPRDRVPFTEAFF.

The chain links TRBV7-2 to TRBJ2-1; D gene unclear. The germline CDR1 and CDR2 sequences are SGHTA and FQGNSA. The CDR3 is 12 amino acids. Trimming took 3 bases from V and 4 from J, leaving 4 bases between them. CDR3 coding DNA: TGTGCCAGCAGCTTCATGTACAATGAGCAGTTCTTC. As protein: CASSFMYNEQFF.